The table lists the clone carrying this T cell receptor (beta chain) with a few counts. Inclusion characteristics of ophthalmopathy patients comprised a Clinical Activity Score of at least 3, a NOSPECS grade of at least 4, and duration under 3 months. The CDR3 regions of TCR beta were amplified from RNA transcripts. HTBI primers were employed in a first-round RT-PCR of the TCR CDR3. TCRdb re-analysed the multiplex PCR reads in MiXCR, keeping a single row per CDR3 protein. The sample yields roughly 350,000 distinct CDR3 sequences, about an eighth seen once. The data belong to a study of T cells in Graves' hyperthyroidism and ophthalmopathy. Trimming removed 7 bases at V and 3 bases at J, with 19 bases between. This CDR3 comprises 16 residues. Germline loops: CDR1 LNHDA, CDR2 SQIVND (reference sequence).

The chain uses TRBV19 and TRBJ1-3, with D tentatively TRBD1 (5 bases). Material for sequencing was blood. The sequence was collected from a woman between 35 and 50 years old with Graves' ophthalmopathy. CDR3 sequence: CASTPMPGAGGNTIYF. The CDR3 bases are TGTGCCAGTACCCCAATGCCCGGGGCAGGTGGAAACACCATATATTTT.